The source of this T cell receptor (beta chain) is a study of blood T cell repertoires in COVID-19. Original processing notes: Amplification from reference gene primers served as the basis for estimated nucleated cell counts. Sequencing used immunoSEQ multiplex PCR; TCRdb keeps in-frame clones, though not all of them. V, J and clone size derive from that table, while D and trimming were established from the DNA sequence. Altogether 72,000 or so clones are present, around nine tenths being singletons, with the ten largest covering roughly 13%. Trimming took 3 bases from V and 6 from J, leaving 9 bases between them. The CDR3 runs 13 residues. Germline values: CDR1 SGHVS, CDR2 FQNEAQ.

The rearrangement links TRBV7-8 to TRBJ1-3; no definite D call. The clonotype was recovered from a woman aged 55-69 years with acute or convalescent COVID-19. Sequenced input: peripheral blood. The CDR3 reads CASSFQVKNTIYF. The CDR3 DNA reads as TGTGCCAGCAGCTTCCAGGTCAAAAACACCATATATTTT.